What follows is one TCR beta chain and its context. In the authors' workflow: Reference gene primer amplification gave estimated nucleated cell counts. Only in-frame clones appear in the TCRdb table, and some are missing; sequencing was by immunoSEQ multiplex PCR. The D gene and trimming were derived from the DNA, and the V and J assignments and clone size from that table. The profile shows about 440,000 clones, roughly 91% of them singletons. This sample was included in a study of blood T cell repertoires in COVID-19. V shed 7 bases and J shed 8 bases, with 15 bases lying between them. The CDR3 is 13 residues long. Germline loops: CDR1 WNHNN, CDR2 SYGVQD (reference sequence).

The material sequenced was PBMCs or T cells enriched from blood (not recorded which). The chain recombines TRBV10-1 with TRBJ2-4; weak D call: TRBD1 (6 bases). The receptor was derived from a man younger than 30 who had recovered from COVID-19. The CDR3 sequence is CASNNQGMDIQYF. CDR3 bases: TGCGCCAGCAATAACCAGGGGATGGACATTCAGTACTTC.